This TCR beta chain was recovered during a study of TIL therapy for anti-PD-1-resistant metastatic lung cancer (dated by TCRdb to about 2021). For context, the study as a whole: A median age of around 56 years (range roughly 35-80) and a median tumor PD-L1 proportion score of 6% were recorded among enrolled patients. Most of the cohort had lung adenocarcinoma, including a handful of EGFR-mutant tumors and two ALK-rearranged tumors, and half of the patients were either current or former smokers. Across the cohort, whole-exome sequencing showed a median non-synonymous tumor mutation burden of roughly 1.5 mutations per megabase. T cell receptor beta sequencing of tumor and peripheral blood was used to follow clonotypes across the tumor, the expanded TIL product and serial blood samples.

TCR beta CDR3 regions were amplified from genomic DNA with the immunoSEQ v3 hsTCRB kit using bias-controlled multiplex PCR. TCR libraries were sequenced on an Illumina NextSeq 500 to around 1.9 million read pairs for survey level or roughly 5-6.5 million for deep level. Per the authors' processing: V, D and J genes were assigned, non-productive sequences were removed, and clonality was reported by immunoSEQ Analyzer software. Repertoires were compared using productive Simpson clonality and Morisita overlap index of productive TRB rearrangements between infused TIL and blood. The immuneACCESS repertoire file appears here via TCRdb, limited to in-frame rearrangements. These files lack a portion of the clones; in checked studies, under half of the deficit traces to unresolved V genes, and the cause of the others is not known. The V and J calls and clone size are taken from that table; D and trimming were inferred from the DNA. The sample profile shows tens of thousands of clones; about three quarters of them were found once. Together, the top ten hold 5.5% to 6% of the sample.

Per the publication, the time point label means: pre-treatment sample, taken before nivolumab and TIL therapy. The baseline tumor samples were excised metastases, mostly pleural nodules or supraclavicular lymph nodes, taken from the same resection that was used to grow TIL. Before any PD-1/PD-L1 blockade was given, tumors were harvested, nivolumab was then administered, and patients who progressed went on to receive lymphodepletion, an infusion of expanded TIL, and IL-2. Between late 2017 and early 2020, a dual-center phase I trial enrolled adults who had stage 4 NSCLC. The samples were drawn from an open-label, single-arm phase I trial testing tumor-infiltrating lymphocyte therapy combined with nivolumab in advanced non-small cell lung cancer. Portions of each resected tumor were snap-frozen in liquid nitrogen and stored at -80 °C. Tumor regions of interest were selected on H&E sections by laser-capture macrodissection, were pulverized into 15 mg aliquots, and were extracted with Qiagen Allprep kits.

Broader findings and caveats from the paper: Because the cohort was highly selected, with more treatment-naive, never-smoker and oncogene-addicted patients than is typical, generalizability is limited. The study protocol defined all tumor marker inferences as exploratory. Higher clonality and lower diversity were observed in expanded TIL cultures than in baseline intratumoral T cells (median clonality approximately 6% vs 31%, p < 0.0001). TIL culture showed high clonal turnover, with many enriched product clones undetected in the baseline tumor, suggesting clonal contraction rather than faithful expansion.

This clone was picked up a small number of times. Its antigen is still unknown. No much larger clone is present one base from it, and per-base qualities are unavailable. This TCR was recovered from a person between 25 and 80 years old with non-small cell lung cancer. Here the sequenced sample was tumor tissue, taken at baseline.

The DNA sequence is TGCACCAGCAGATCGGCCCAGTTTGTCAATCAGCCCCAGCATTTT. This is translated as CTSRSAQFVNQPQHF. Recombination linked TRBV1 to TRBJ1-5. TRBV1 is marked as a pseudogene. The CDR3, from cysteine to phenylalanine, totals 15 residues. Only the CDR3 DNA is retained, 45 bases long and in frame from the first base.